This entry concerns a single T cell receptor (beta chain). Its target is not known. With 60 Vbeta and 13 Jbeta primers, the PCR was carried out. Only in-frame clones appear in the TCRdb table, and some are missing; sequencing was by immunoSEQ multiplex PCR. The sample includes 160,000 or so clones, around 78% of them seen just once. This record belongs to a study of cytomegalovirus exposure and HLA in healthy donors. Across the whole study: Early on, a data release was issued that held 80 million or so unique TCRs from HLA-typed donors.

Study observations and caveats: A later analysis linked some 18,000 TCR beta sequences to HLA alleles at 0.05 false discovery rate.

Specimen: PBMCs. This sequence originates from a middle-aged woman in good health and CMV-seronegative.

Written as DNA, the CDR3 is TGTGCCAGCAGCTTAGTACTAGCCGGTCAAGAGACCCAGTACTTC. Protein sequence: CASSLVLAGQETQYF. The rearrangement uses TRBV7-9 and TRBJ2-5; tentative D call: TRBD2 (6 bases). CDR1 and CDR2 (germline): SEHNR, FQNEAQ (reference sequence). The CDR3 spans 15 residues. V was trimmed by 1 base and J by 2 bases, leaving 11 bases between them. The complete variable domain, with remaining parts taken from reference TRBV7-9 and TRBJ2-5, reads DTGVSQNPRHKITKRGQNVTFRCDPISEHNRLYWYRQTLGQGPEFLTYFQNEAQLEKSRLLSDRFSAERPKGSFSTLEIQRTEQGDSAMYLCASSLVLAGQETQYFGPGTRLLVL.